Sequencing of this TCR beta chain was carried out in a study of technical replicates of blood from a few donors. V lost 3 bases to trimming and J lost 2 bases; unmatched junction nucleotides: 8. Per germline, CDR1 ENHRY and CDR2 SYGVKD. This CDR3 comprises 17 residues. Generated by immunoSEQ multiplex PCR, the TCRdb table keeps only in-frame clones and is missing some. Of about 81,000 clones listed, about 81% are singletons. Sequenced sample: PBMCs. The sequence was collected from a human donor in good health. Some clones in this sample may be carry-over from other donors' samples. This chain connects TRBV10-3 to TRBJ2-2; 8 bases fit TRBD2. The CDR3 loop reads CAISDPLGGGNTGELFF. CDR3 coding DNA: TGTGCCATCAGTGACCCCCTCGGGGGGGGTAACACCGGGGAGCTGTTTTTT.